The T cell receptor beta chain described here comes from a study of cytomegalovirus exposure and HLA in healthy donors. Notes on the study in general: Reports state that TCR beta sequences accurately predicted most subjects' HLA-A and HLA-B alleles.

The trim removed 3 bases at V and 5 bases at J, leaving 13 bases unmatched. The CDR3 totals 17 residues. Germline V gene data show CDR1 as MNHGY and CDR2 as SVAAGI. The PCR contained 60 Vbeta and 13 Jbeta primers. Produced via immunoSEQ multiplex PCR; TCRdb's table is partial and in-frame only. Among approximately 100,000 clones listed, approximately 70% were seen once. Only a few counts were recorded for this clone. Its specificity is not known. The receptor's source is a man aged 35 to 55 in good health and CMV-seropositive. The rearrangement uses TRBV6-9 and TRBJ1-3; 7 bases map to TRBD1. Sequencing was done on a sample of PBMCs. The DNA for the CDR3 is TGTGCCAGCAGTTACCAGGGGGGGTGCGGGGGGAGAAACACCATATATTTT. Protein: CASSYQGGCGGRNTIYF.